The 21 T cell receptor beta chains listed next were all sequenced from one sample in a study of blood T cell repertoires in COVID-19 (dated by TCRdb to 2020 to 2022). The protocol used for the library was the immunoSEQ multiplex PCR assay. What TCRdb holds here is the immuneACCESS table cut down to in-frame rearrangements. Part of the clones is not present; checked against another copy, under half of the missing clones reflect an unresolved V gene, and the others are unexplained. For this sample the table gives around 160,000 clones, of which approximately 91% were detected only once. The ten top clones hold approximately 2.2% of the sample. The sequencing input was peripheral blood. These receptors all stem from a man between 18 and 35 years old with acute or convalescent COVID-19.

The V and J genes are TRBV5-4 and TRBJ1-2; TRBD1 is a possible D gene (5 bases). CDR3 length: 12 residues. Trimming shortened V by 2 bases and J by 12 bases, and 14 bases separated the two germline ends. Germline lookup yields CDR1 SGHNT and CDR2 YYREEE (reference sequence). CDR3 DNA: TGTGCCAGCAGCTTCGACAGCCGGAAGGACACCTTC. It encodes CASSFDSRKDTF.

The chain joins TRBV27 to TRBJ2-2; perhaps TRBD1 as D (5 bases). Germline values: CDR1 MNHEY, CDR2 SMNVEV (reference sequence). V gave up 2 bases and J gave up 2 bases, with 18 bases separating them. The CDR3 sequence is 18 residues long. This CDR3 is CASSLRVTGVSNTGELFF. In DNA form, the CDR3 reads TGTGCCAGCAGTTTAAGAGTCACAGGCGTATCTAACACCGGGGAGCTGTTTTTT.

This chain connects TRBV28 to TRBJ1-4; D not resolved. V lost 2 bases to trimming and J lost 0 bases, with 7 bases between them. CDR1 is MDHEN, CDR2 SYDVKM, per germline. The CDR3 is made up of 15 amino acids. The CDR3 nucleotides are TGTGCCAGCAGTTTAGCGGGGTCAACTAATGAAAAACTGTTTTTT. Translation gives CASSLAGSTNEKLFF.

The CDR3 nucleotides are TGTGCCACCAGTGATTCTCCCAGTTTAGGGGTCGCTGGCTACACCTTC. It codes for CATSDSPSLGVAGYTF. This chain connects TRBV24-1 to TRBJ1-2; possible D gene TRBD1, 5 bases. The V gene lost 2 bases and the J gene lost 7 bases, with 19 bases spanning the gap. Germline V gene lookup returns CDR1 KGHDR and CDR2 SFDVKD. The CDR3 sequence is 16 residues long.

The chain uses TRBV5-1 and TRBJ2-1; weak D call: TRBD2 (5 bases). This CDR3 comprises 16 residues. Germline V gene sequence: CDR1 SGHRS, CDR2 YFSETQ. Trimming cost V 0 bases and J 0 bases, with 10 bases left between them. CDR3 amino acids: CASSLATGSSYNEQFF. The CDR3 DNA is TGCGCCAGCAGCTTGGCGACGGGGAGCTCCTACAATGAGCAGTTCTTC.

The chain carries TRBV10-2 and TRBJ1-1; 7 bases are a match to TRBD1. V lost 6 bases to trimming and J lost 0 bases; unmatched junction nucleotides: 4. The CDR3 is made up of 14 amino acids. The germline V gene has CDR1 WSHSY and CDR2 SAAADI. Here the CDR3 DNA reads TGCGCCAGCAGGGACAGGAGTATGAACACTGAAGCTTTCTTT. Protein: CASRDRSMNTEAFF.

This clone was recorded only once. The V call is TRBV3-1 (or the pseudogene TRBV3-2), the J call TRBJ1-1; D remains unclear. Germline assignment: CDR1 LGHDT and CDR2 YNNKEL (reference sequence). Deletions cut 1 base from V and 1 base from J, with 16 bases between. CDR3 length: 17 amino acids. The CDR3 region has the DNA TGTGCCAGCAGCCAAGCCCTGACGCCCGGGGAGAACACTGAAGCTTTCTTT. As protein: CASSQALTPGENTEAFF.

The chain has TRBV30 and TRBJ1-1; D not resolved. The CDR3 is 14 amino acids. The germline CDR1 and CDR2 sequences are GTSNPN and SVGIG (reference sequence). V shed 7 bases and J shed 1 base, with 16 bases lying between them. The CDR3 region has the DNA TGTGCCTCGGATCGACGGGAAGAGAACACTGAAGCTTTCTTT. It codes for CASDRREENTEAFF.

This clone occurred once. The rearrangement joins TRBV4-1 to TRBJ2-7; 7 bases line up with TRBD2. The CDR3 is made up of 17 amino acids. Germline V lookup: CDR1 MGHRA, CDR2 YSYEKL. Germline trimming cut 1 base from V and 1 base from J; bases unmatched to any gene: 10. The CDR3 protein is CASSQGPGLADSYEQYF. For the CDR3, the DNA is TGCGCCAGCAGCCAAGGTCCGGGGCTAGCGGATTCCTACGAGCAGTACTTC.

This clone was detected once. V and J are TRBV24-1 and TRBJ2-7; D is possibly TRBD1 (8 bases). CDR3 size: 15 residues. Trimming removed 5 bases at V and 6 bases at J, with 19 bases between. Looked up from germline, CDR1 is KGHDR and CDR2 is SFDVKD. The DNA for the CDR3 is TGTGCCACCAGTGCCGGGGGGCAGGGGGCCAGCGAGCAGTACTTC. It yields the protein CATSAGGQGASEQYF.

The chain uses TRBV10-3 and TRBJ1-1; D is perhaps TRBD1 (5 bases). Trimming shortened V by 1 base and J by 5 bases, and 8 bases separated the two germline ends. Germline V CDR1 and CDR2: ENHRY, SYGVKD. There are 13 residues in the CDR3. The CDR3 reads CAISEWQGTEAFF. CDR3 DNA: TGTGCCATCAGTGAGTGGCAGGGAACTGAAGCTTTCTTT.

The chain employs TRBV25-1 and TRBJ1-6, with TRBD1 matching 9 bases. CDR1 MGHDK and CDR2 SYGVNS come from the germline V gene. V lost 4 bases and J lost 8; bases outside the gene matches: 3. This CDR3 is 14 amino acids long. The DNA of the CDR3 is TGTGCCAGCAGTGGGGGACAGGGTTATTCACCCCTCCACTTT. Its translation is CASSGGQGYSPLHF.

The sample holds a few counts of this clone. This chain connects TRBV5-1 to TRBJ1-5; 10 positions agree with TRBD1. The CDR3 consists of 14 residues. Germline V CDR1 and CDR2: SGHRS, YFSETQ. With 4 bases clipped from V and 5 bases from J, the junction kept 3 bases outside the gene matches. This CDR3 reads CASSAGTGDQPQHF. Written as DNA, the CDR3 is TGCGCCAGCAGCGCCGGGACAGGGGATCAGCCCCAGCATTTT.

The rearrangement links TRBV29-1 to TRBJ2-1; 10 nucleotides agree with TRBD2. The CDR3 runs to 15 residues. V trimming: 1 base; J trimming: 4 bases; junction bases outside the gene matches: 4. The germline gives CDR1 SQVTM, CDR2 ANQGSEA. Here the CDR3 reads CSVEGVSGRYNEQFF. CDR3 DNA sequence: TGCAGCGTTGAAGGGGTTAGCGGGAGGTACAATGAGCAGTTCTTC.

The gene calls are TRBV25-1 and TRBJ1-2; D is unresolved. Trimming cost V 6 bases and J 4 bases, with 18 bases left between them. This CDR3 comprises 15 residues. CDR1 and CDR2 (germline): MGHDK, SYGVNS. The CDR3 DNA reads TGTGCCAGCAGCAACCCAGTCGATGGTCTCTATGGCTACACCTTC. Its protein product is CASSNPVDGLYGYTF.

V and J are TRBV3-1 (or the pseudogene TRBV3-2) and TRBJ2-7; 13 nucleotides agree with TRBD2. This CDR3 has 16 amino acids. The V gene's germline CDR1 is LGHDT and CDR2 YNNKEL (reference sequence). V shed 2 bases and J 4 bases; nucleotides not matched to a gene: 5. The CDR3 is CASSQNGGLAGYEQYF. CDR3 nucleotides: TGTGCCAGCAGCCAAAACGGGGGACTAGCGGGGTACGAGCAGTACTTC.

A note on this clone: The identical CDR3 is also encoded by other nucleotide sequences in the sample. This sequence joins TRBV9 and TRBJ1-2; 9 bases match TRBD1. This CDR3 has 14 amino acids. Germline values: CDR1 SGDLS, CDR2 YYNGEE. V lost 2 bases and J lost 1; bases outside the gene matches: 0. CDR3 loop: CASSVGQGNYGYTF. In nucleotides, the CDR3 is TGTGCCAGCAGCGTGGGACAGGGTAACTATGGCTACACCTTC.

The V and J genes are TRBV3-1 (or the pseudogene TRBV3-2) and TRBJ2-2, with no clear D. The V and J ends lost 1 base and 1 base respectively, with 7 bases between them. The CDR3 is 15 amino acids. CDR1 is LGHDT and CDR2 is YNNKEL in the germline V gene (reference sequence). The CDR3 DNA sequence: TGTGCCAGCAGCCAAGTAACAGAGAACACCGGGGAGCTGTTTTTT. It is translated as CASSQVTENTGELFF.

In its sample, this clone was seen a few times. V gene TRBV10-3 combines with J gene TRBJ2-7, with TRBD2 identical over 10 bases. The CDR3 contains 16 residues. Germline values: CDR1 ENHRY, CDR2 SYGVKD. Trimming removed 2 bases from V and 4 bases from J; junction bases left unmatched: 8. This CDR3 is CAISENLAGEGYEQYF. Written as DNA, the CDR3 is TGTGCCATCAGTGAGAACCTAGCGGGAGAAGGGTACGAGCAGTACTTC.

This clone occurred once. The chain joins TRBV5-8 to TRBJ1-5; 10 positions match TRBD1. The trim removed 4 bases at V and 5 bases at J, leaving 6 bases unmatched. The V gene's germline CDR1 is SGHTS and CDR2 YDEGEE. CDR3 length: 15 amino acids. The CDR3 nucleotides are TGTGCCAGCAGCCTGCGGACAGGGGGGGATCAGCCCCAGCATTTT. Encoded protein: CASSLRTGGDQPQHF.

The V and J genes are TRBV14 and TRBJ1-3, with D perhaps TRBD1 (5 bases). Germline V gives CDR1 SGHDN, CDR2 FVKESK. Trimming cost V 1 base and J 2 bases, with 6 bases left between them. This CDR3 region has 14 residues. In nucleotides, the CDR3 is TGTGCCAGCAGCCAAGCAGGGACTGGAAACACCATATATTTT. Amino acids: CASSQAGTGNTIYF.